This T cell receptor beta chain was identified in a study of T cell responses to AZD1222 COVID-19 vaccine. Broader study findings: Repertoire sampling occurred only after the peak T cell response.

Only in-frame clones appear in the TCRdb table, and some are missing; sequencing was by immunoSEQ multiplex PCR. Among 140,000 to 150,000 clones listed, 86% were seen once. Deletions cut 2 bases from V and 0 bases from J, with 4 bases between. This CDR3 spans 13 amino acids. The germline gives CDR1 MNHEY, CDR2 SVGAGI. On this clone itself: The target antigen is unknown.

This specimen was peripheral blood, taken 28 days after the second AZD1222 dose. V is TRBV6-5 and J is TRBJ1-1; D is unresolved. The sequence derives from an adult who received the AZD1222 COVID-19 vaccine. The CDR3 protein is CASSYRVNTEAFF. The CDR3 DNA reads as TGTGCCAGCAGTTACAGGGTGAACACTGAAGCTTTCTTT.